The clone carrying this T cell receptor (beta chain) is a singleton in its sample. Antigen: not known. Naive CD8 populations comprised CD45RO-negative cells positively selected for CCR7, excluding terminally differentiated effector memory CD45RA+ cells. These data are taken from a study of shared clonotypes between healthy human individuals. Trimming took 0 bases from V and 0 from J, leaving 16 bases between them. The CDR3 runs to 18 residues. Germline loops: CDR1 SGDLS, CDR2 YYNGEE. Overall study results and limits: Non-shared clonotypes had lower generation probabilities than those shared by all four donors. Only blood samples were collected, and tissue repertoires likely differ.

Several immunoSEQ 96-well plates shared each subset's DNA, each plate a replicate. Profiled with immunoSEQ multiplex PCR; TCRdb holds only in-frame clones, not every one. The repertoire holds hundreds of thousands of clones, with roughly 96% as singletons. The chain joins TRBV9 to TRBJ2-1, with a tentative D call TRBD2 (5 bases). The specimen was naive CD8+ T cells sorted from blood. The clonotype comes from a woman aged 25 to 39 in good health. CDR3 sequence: CASSVEVARQSSYNEQFF. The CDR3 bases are TGTGCCAGCAGCGTAGAAGTAGCGCGGCAAAGCTCCTACAATGAGCAGTTCTTC.